The following is a TCR beta chain sequence with its context. These data belong to a study of molecular identifiers for immune sequencing clone quantification. The authors sorted naive CD8 T cells as CD8+CD4-CCR7+CD45RA+. The CDR3 has 15 amino acids. V was clipped by 5 bases and J by 3 bases, with 17 bases between them. The V gene's germline CDR1 is SGHAT and CDR2 FQNNGV. It was with previously described methods and listed TCR primers that bulk TCR libraries were made. A single record per CDR3 protein comes from TCRdb applying MiXCR to the PCR reads. The sample includes around 300,000 distinct CDR3 sequences, roughly a quarter of them seen just once.

The receptor was derived from a human donor in good health. Some libraries in this study had Jurkat cell RNA spiked in. Sequencing input: naive CD8+ T cells from blood, with Jurkat cell RNA spiked in. Sample subset: FACS-sorted CD8+CD4-CCR7+CD45RA+ naive T cells. This chain connects TRBV11-2 to TRBJ2-7; weak D call: TRBD1 (5 bases). CDR3 loop: CASSPWPRVNYEQYF. The CDR3 bases are TGTGCCAGCAGCCCATGGCCCAGGGTCAACTACGAGCAGTACTTC.